Listed below are T cell receptor beta chains from one sample, sequenced in a study of blood T cell repertoires in COVID-19. Method: immunoSEQ multiplex PCR; TCRdb's copy keeps in-frame clones and lacks some. The sample includes around 180,000 clones, about 85% of them seen just once. Sequencing was performed on peripheral blood. Receptors were obtained from a man aged 60 to 69 with acute or convalescent COVID-19. The CDR3 runs from the conserved cysteine through the conserved F or W. A D gene is named only where the DNA matches it firmly. Only part of the rows carry a size: once, few, many, or a class if the clone is expanded.

size	D	V	J	DNA	CDR3
.	TRBD2	TRBV29-1	TRBJ2-1	TGCAGCGTTGACTCGGGGGGGTACAATGAGCAGTTCTTC	CSVDSGGYNEQFF
.	TRBD1	TRBV18	TRBJ2-7	TGTGCCAGCTCACCACCTACGGGAGACAGGGGGTCTGAGCAGTACTTC	CASSPPTGDRGSEQYF
.	.	TRBV5-8	TRBJ1-5	TGTGCCAGCAGGTCAGATAGCAATCAGCCCCAGCATTTT	CASRSDSNQPQHF
.	.	TRBV10-1	TRBJ1-1	TGCGCCAGCAGTGGGGAAAGCGGGAACACTGAAGCTTTCTTT	CASSGESGNTEAFF
.	TRBD1	TRBV2	TRBJ1-5	TGTGCCAGCGACGAGGACAGGGCCAGCAATCAGCCCCAGCATTTT	CASDEDRASNQPQHF
.	TRBD2	TRBV27	TRBJ2-2	TGTGCCAGCAGTTTATCGCTTAGGACTAGCGTATACACCGGGGAGCTGTTTTTT	CASSLSLRTSVYTGELFF
.	TRBD1	TRBV6-5	TRBJ1-6	TGTGCCAGCAGTCCACAGACAGGGTATAATTCACCCCTCCACTTT	CASSPQTGYNSPLHF
.	.	TRBV9	TRBJ2-1	TGTGCCAGCAGCGCCCGAGGGCTTGACTACAATGAGCAGTTCTTC	CASSARGLDYNEQFF
.	.	TRBV24-1	TRBJ2-1	TGTGCCACCAGTGACCGCGTCGGGGGCAATGAGCAGTTCTTC	CATSDRVGGNEQFF
.	.	TRBV24-1	TRBJ1-1	TGTGCCACCAGCGAACGAGCAGGAGGTGACGCTTTCTTT	CATSERAGGDAFF
.	.	TRBV3-1/TRBV3-2	TRBJ2-5	TGTGCCAGCAGCCCCGGGGGAATCCAAGAGACCCAGTACTTC	CASSPGGIQETQYF
.	.	TRBV15	TRBJ1-6	TGTGCCACCAGCCCGAGCGGGTCCAATTCACCCCTCCACTTT	CATSPSGSNSPLHF
once	TRBD2	TRBV9	TRBJ2-3	TGTGCCAGCAGCCCTAGCGGAGGTAGCACAGATACGCAGTATTTT	CASSPSGGSTDTQYF
.	.	TRBV27	TRBJ1-1	TGTGCCAGCAGTTTATCGGTGCGGGGGGCGTATGAAGCTTTCTTT	CASSLSVRGAYEAFF
.	.	TRBV30	TRBJ1-2	TGTGCCTGGAGTGTACAGGAGATCTATGGCTACACCTTC	CAWSVQEIYGYTF
.	TRBD1	TRBV7-3	TRBJ2-5	TGTGCCAGCAGCACCCGAGGGGGCAGGGGCGCAGAGACCCAGTACTTC	CASSTRGGRGAETQYF
.	.	TRBV5-4	TRBJ1-6	TGTGCCAGCAGCCCGCGGCAGGGGTCCGGGGATTCACCCCTCCACTTT	CASSPRQGSGDSPLHF
.	.	TRBV6-5	TRBJ1-1	TGTGCCAGCAGTTACGAGGCGAACACTGAAGCTTTCTTT	CASSYEANTEAFF
.	TRBD1	TRBV2	TRBJ1-4	TGTGCCTCGACAGGGGGCACTAATGAAAAACTGTTTTTT	CASTGGTNEKLFF
.	TRBD2	TRBV6-5	TRBJ2-3	TGTGCCGGTCGGGCTAGCGGCAGCACAGATACGCAGTATTTT	CAGRASGSTDTQYF
.	.	TRBV9	TRBJ1-6	TGTGCCAGCAGCGCCGTGGGGGCAGGGGATAATTCACCCCTCCACTTT	CASSAVGAGDNSPLHF
few	TRBD1	TRBV18	TRBJ2-2	TGTGCCAGCTCACCGGGACAGAGGAACACCGGGGAGCTGTTTTTT	CASSPGQRNTGELFF
.	.	TRBV7-9	TRBJ1-1	TGTGCCAGCAGCTTAGTGCGGGGCCTGAACACTGAAGCTTTCTTT	CASSLVRGLNTEAFF
.	TRBD1	TRBV11-3	TRBJ2-5	TGTGCCAGCAGCCTTCGACAGGGGGCCTGGGAGACCCAGTACTTC	CASSLRQGAWETQYF
.	TRBD1	TRBV9	TRBJ2-2	TGTGCCAGCAGCGTCCGGACAGGGTTGATCGGGGAGCTGTTTTTT	CASSVRTGLIGELFF
.	TRBD2	TRBV7-9	TRBJ2-1	TGTGCCAGCAGCCCCCCGGGGACTAGCGGTCTCGAGCAGTTCTTC	CASSPPGTSGLEQFF
.	TRBD1	TRBV10-3	TRBJ1-5	TGTGCCATCAGTGAGCCGACAGGGGGGGGCAATCAGCCCCAGCATTTT	CAISEPTGGGNQPQHF
once	.	TRBV9	TRBJ2-1	TGTGCCAGCAGCGTCGGAGGGATCGATGAGCAGTTCTTC	CASSVGGIDEQFF
.	TRBD1	TRBV18	TRBJ1-2	TGTGCCAGCTCACCGGACAGGGTGCCTTATGGCTACACCTTC	CASSPDRVPYGYTF
few	TRBD2	TRBV7-2	TRBJ2-1	TGTGCCAGCGGGCTAGCGGGGATCAATGAGCAGTTCTTC	CASGLAGINEQFF
.	TRBD1	TRBV7-9	TRBJ2-3	TGTGCCAGCAGCTTAGACAGGGGAGATACGCAGTATTTT	CASSLDRGDTQYF
.	.	TRBV30	TRBJ1-5	TGTGCCTGGAGTCAGGGGAATCAGCCCCAGCATTTT	CAWSQGNQPQHF
.	.	TRBV25-1	TRBJ1-6	TGTGCCAGCAGTGAGCTGGACAGAGTTAATTCACCCCTCCACTTT	CASSELDRVNSPLHF
.	.	TRBV7-6	TRBJ1-6	TGTGCCAGCAGCTTAGGGGGACTCAATTCACCCCTCCACTTT	CASSLGGLNSPLHF
.	.	TRBV10-3	TRBJ1-4	TGTGCCATCAGTGAGTCGGACAACCTGGGTGAAAAACTGTTTTTT	CAISESDNLGEKLFF
.	.	TRBV11-2	TRBJ2-7	TGTGCCAGCAGCTTAGTGCAGGGAGGGGGGAACGAGCAGTACTTC	CASSLVQGGGNEQYF
once	TRBD2	TRBV5-1	TRBJ2-5	TGCGCCAGCAGCTCGGGACTAGCGGGAGAGACCCAGTACTTC	CASSSGLAGETQYF
.	TRBD1	TRBV30	TRBJ1-4	TGTGCCTGGACGAGGACAGGGCCCGAAAAACTGTTTTTT	CAWTRTGPEKLFF
.	.	TRBV30	TRBJ1-3	TGTGCCTGGAGTACAACATCTGGAAACACCATATATTTT	CAWSTTSGNTIYF
few	.	TRBV30	TRBJ1-5	TGTGCCTGGAGTGGGGGTGAGGGAGGCAATCAGCCCCAGCATTTT	CAWSGGEGGNQPQHF
.	.	TRBV11-2	TRBJ2-5	TGTGCCAGCAGCTTAGGGTGGGGCGGGGCGGAGACCCAGTACTTC	CASSLGWGGAETQYF
.	.	TRBV11-3	TRBJ1-4	TGTGCCAGCAGCCCAGGGGCAGCTAATGAAAAACTGTTTTTT	CASSPGAANEKLFF
.	TRBD1	TRBV5-4	TRBJ2-3	TGTGCCAGCAGGGACAGGGGGCGCTTACTAGATACGCAGTATTTT	CASRDRGRLLDTQYF
.	.	TRBV5-6	TRBJ1-2	TGTGCCAGCAGCTTGGGGGCAGCCTATGGCTACACCTTC	CASSLGAAYGYTF
many	TRBD2	TRBV14	TRBJ2-1	TGTGCCAGCAGCCAAAAAGAGACTAGCGGGAGTAATGAGCAGTTCTTC	CASSQKETSGSNEQFF
.	TRBD1	TRBV29-1	TRBJ2-7	TGCAGCGTTTACCTCCCGGGACAGGGCTACGAGCAGTACTTC	CSVYLPGQGYEQYF
.	.	TRBV24-1	TRBJ2-1	TGTGCCACCAGTGCTCCAACCACAAGCTACAATGAGCAGTTCTTC	CATSAPTTSYNEQFF
few	.	TRBV3-1/TRBV3-2	TRBJ1-5	TGTGCCAGCAGCCAAGATCGGAATCAGCCCCAGCATTTT	CASSQDRNQPQHF
.	TRBD1	TRBV19	TRBJ1-5	TGTGCCAGTAACCAGGACAGGCGGAATCAGCCCCAGCATTTT	CASNQDRRNQPQHF
.	.	TRBV5-1	TRBJ1-2	TGCGCCAGCAGCTTGGAACCTACAGCAGCATATGGCTACACCTTC	CASSLEPTAAYGYTF
.	.	TRBV7-9	TRBJ1-1	TGTGCCAGCAGCCCGAGGAGCCCCGGTGAAGCTTTCTTT	CASSPRSPGEAFF
.	.	TRBV10-3	TRBJ1-1	TGTGCCATCAGTGAGTCACAGAGTTATACTGAAGCTTTCTTT	CAISESQSYTEAFF
.	.	TRBV5-6	TRBJ2-5	TGTGCCAGCAGCTTGGTAGGGGACCAAGAGACCCAGTACTTC	CASSLVGDQETQYF
.	TRBD1	TRBV19	TRBJ1-1	TGTGCCAGTAGGCCGGGACAGCTCAGTACTAGAGAAGCTTTCTTT	CASRPGQLSTREAFF